The 28 T cell receptor beta chains below all came from one sample that was sequenced in a study of blood T cells in healthy people across ages. Sample-barcoded 5' priming and a J-beta primer mix drove a second PCR of roughly 6 to 12 cycles. Each CDR3 protein gets one entry after TCRdb re-called the 5' RACE reads with MiXCR. This sample has 1,100,000 or so distinct CDR3 sequences; 40% to 45% occur once, and the top ten carry under 20%. The sequenced material came from blood. These receptors were taken from a woman aged 60-75 years in good health.

The chain recombines TRBV5-1 with TRBJ1-2; D is perhaps TRBD1 (5 bases). CDR1 and CDR2 (germline): SGHRS, YFSETQ. V lost 4 bases, J lost 8 bases, and 21 bases lay in between. The length of the CDR3 is 15 residues. CDR3 sequence reads: CASSPGGTSQWGYTF. The CDR3 DNA reads TGCGCCAGCAGCCCGGGTGGGACTAGCCAGTGGGGCTACACCTTC.

This clonotype was seen just once. The rearrangement joins TRBV10-3 to TRBJ1-2; D may be TRBD1 (6 bases). Germline CDR1 is ENHRY and CDR2 is SYGVKD. V was pared by 5 bases and J by 2 bases, with 9 bases between. The CDR3 totals 13 residues. CDR3 DNA sequence: TGTGCCATCAGTAACAGGGCGAACTATGGCTACACCTTC. Protein product: CAISNRANYGYTF.

The V call is TRBV6-5, the J call TRBJ2-1, with 9 bases matching TRBD2. Looked up from germline, CDR1 is MNHEY and CDR2 is SVGAGI. Unmatched junction bases numbered 9, after V lost 5 bases and J lost 10 bases. This CDR3 comprises 14 residues. For the CDR3, the DNA is TGTGCCAGCAGTACAGGTCCTAGCGGGGTGGAGCAGTTCTTC. Amino acid sequence: CASSTGPSGVEQFF.

J is TRBJ2-5 and V is TRBV5-1; no reliable D call. Trimming removed 0 bases from V and 11 bases from J, with 14 bases in between. Germline assignment: CDR1 SGHRS and CDR2 YFSETQ. CDR3 length: 13 amino acids. CDR3 nucleotides: TGCGCCAGCAGCTTGGGTGGAAACAATGAGCAGTACTTC. This sequence encodes CASSLGGNNEQYF.

The chain is built from TRBV18 and TRBJ1-1; D perhaps matches TRBD1 (6 bases). The germline V and J ends were trimmed by 8 bases and 7 bases, with 17 bases remaining between them. The CDR3 is 13 residues long. From germline, CDR1 is KGHSH and CDR2 LQKENI. The CDR3 is CASTQQGNDEAFF. The DNA of the CDR3 is TGTGCCAGCACCCAACAGGGAAATGATGAAGCTTTCTTT. The full variable domain, with the rest looked up from reference TRBV18 and TRBJ1-1, is NAGVMQNPRHLVRRRGQEARLRCSPMKGHSHVYWYRQLPEEGLKFMVYLQKENIIDESGMPKERFSAEFPKEGPSILRIQQVVRGDSAAYFCASTQQGNDEAFFGQGTRLTVV.

This clonotype has more than one count but fewer than ten. This chain links TRBV25-1 with TRBJ2-7; D gene ambiguous. Germline loops: CDR1 MGHDK, CDR2 SYGVNS. Between the trimmed V and J ends, which lost 6 bases and 0 bases, there was a span of 15 bases. CDR3 length equals 15 residues. This chain's CDR3 is CASRAFGVNSYEQYF. DNA for the CDR3: TGTGCCAGCAGAGCTTTTGGGGTCAACTCCTACGAGCAGTACTTC.

This clonotype was counted between two and nine times. This rearrangement joins TRBV29-1 to TRBJ1-2, with no clear D. Trimming cost V 4 bases and J 1 base, with 7 bases left between them. The CDR3 consists of 12 residues. Per the germline V gene, CDR1 is SQVTM and CDR2 is ANQGSEA. The chain's CDR3 is CSVVSNNYGYTF. Written as DNA, the CDR3 is TGCAGCGTTGTCTCAAATAACTATGGCTACACCTTC.

This rearrangement joins TRBV7-2 to TRBJ1-5; 10 bases agree with TRBD1. V shed 1 base and J 4 bases; nucleotides not matched to a gene: 4. Germline V gene data show CDR1 as SGHTA and CDR2 as FQGNSA. The CDR3 extends over 16 amino acids. The CDR3 loop reads CASSLGTGGRNQPQHF. The CDR3 region has the DNA TGTGCCAGCAGCTTAGGGACAGGGGGACGTAATCAGCCCCAGCATTTT.

This clonotype turned up a few times. V is TRBV7-2 and J is TRBJ2-3, with D unresolved. Germline CDR1 is SGHTA and CDR2 is FQGNSA. The CDR3 sequence is 13 residues long. The V gene lost 8 bases and the J gene lost 0 bases, with 9 bases spanning the gap. CDR3 protein: CASRATSTDTQYF. As DNA, the CDR3 is TGTGCCAGCCGGGCTACGAGCACAGATACGCAGTATTTT. The full variable domain, completed using reference TRBV7-2 and TRBJ2-3, is GAGVSQSPSNKVTEKGKDVELRCDPISGHTALYWYRQSLGQGLEFLIYFQGNSAPDKSGLPSDRFSAERTGGSVSTLTIQRTQQEDSAVYLCASRATSTDTQYFGPGTRLTVL.

At least ten counts were recorded for this clonotype. V and J are TRBV6-1 and TRBJ2-5; D not certain. Per germline, CDR1 MNHNS and CDR2 SASEGT. V lost 3 bases and J 2 bases, leaving 7 bases between the germline ends. CDR3 size: 13 residues. DNA of the CDR3: TGTGCCAGCAGTGAGGTGATACAAGAGACCCAGTACTTC. Translated: CASSEVIQETQYF.

The genes are TRBV20-1 and TRBJ2-3, with TRBD2 identical over 13 bases. With V trimmed by 5 bases and J by 6 bases, 20 bases remained unmatched. CDR1 DFQATT and CDR2 SNEGSKA come from the germline V gene (reference sequence). There are 19 residues in the CDR3. CDR3 in DNA: TGCAGTGCTCCCAGTTATAGGACTAGCGGGAGCCGGGATCGCGATACGCAGTATTTT. It codes for CSAPSYRTSGSRDRDTQYF.

The chain links TRBV5-1 to TRBJ2-7, with D hard to call. The CDR3 covers 14 residues. The V gene's germline CDR1 is SGHRS and CDR2 YFSETQ. Trimming took off 4 bases at V and 7 bases at J, with 18 bases between the two ends. Here the CDR3 DNA reads TGCGCCAGCAGCGTGGCCGCGAAGGGCAGTGAGCAGTACTTC. Translated: CASSVAAKGSEQYF.

This rearrangement joins TRBV7-6 to TRBJ2-1; either TRBD1 or TRBD2 may fit D (6 bases each). V was shortened by 5 bases and J by 3 bases, with 17 bases between the two germline ends. CDR3 size: 16 residues. From germline, CDR1 is SGHVS and CDR2 FNYEAQ. CDR3 DNA sequence: TGTGCCAGCAGCCCCCTCCGGGGGCGGGACTACAATGAGCAGTTCTTC. Translated, it gives CASSPLRGRDYNEQFF.

The table lists this clonotype with a few counts. J is TRBJ1-4 and V is TRBV5-1; no reliable D call. Trimming left V 3 bases short and J 11 bases short, with 17 bases between. Germline CDR1 SGHRS, CDR2 YFSETQ. This CDR3 has 14 amino acids. CDR3 bases: TGCGCCAGCAGCTCGGTGGCTTCGGACGGTAAACTGTTTTTT. This gives the protein CASSSVASDGKLFF.

Only a few counts were recorded for this clonotype. CDR3 nucleotide sequence: TGTGCCAGCAGCCGGACAGAAGGGGGTTACGAGCAGTACTTC. Translating it yields CASSRTEGGYEQYF. This chain uses TRBV2 with TRBJ2-7; D may be TRBD1 (6 bases). Trimming cost V 6 bases and J 4 bases, with 16 bases left between them. Germline CDR1 reads SNHLY; CDR2 reads FYNNEI. This CDR3 is built from 14 residues.

This clonotype was picked up a small number of times. The rearrangement uses TRBV12-3 or TRBV12-4 and TRBJ2-7; TRBD2 might be the D (5 bases). V lost 3 bases to trimming and J lost 5 bases, with 17 bases between them. The CDR3 extends over 15 amino acids. The chain's CDR3 is CASSLTGFSVHEQYF. CDR3 nucleotide sequence: TGTGCCAGCAGTTTGACGGGGTTTAGCGTCCACGAGCAGTACTTC.

V gene TRBV7-9 combines with J gene TRBJ2-6; 10 nucleotides agree with TRBD1. The CDR3 is 16 residues long. Germline CDR1 SEHNR, CDR2 FQNEAQ (reference sequence). V dropped 8 bases and J dropped 0; count of bases not matched to a gene: 4. For the CDR3, the DNA is TGTGCCAGCGGGACAGGGGCGTCCTCTGGGGCCAACGTCCTGACTTTC. Its protein product is CASGTGASSGANVLTF.

The chain couples TRBV12-3 or TRBV12-4 to TRBJ2-7; 10 positions agree with TRBD2. V was pared by 6 bases and J by 0 bases, with 8 bases of the junction left unmatched. The CDR3 sequence is 16 residues long. The chain's CDR3 is CASSLTGTSASYEQYF. The CDR3 coding sequence is TGTGCCAGCAGCCTCACCGGGACTAGCGCCTCCTACGAGCAGTACTTC.

The chain joins TRBV20-1 to TRBJ2-5, with 8 bases fitting TRBD2. With V trimmed by 6 bases and J by 4 bases, 10 bases remained unmatched. This CDR3 contains 14 residues. CDR1 DFQATT and CDR2 SNEGSKA come from the germline V gene (reference sequence). CDR3 DNA: TGCAGTGCAGAAGCGGGGGTGTTCGGAGAGACCCAGTACTTC. Its translation is CSAEAGVFGETQYF.

This clonotype was picked up a small number of times. The rearrangement joins TRBV5-6 to TRBJ2-3; D is unclear. CDR3 length: 12 amino acids. The germline V and J ends were trimmed by 3 bases and 6 bases, with 8 bases remaining between them. Germline-derived CDR1 and CDR2 are SGHDT and YYEEEE. The CDR3 region has the DNA TGTGCCAGCAGCTCTACTCCTGATACGCAGTATTTT. Residues: CASSSTPDTQYF.

A word on this clonotype: A much bigger clone sits one base away, suggesting this may be a read error. The chain couples TRBV29-1 to TRBJ2-5; 10 bases are a match to TRBD1. The CDR3 sequence is 12 residues long. Germline-derived CDR1 and CDR2 are SQVTM and ANQGSEA. CDR3 amino acids: CSVGQGREAQYF. The CDR3 DNA reads TGCAGCGTGGGACAGGGGAGAGAGGCCCAGTACTTC.

Turning to this clonotype: Just one base apart from a much larger clone, this may be a read error. This sequence joins TRBV10-3 and TRBJ2-5; a possible D gene is TRBD2 (6 bases). Per germline, CDR1 ENHRY and CDR2 SYGVKD. V was clipped by 7 bases and J by 0 bases, with 15 bases between them. The CDR3 spans 15 residues. The CDR3 region is CAITAGRGNQETQYF. The CDR3 DNA reads TGTGCCATCACCGCCGGGCGGGGTAACCAAGAGACCCAGTACTTC.

On this clonotype itself: Relative to the germline gene, one junction end is altered; a read error may explain this. The chain uses TRBV7-2 and TRBJ2-3; TRBD2 matches at 11 bases. CDR3 length: 16 amino acids. CDR1 SGHTA and CDR2 FQGNSA come from the germline V gene. CDR3 nucleotide sequence: TGTGCCAGCAGCCGACGTAGCGGGAGGGCGGCAGATGCGCAGTATTTT. Protein sequence: CASSRRSGRAADAQYF.

The rearrangement uses TRBV11-1 and TRBJ2-1, with 14 bases aligning to TRBD2. The DNA end is a closer match to TRBJ2-7, so the J assignment may be wrong. This CDR3 has 17 amino acids. Germline V gene lookup returns CDR1 SGHAT and CDR2 FQDESV (reference sequence). CDR3 bases: TGTGCCAGCAGCTCGGGGACTAGCGGGAGCACTCACAATGAGCAGTACTTC. Translation: CASSSGTSGSTHNEQYF.

This clonotype has more than one count but fewer than ten. V gene TRBV6-1 combines with J gene TRBJ2-7; 10 bases map to TRBD2. The V and J ends lost 4 bases and 0 bases, in that order; junction bases with no gene match: 3. This CDR3 contains 15 residues. Germline CDR1 reads MNHNS; CDR2 reads SASEGT. The CDR3 DNA reads as TGTGCCAGCAGTGCCACTAGCGGGATCTCCTACGAGCAGTACTTC. Amino acid sequence: CASSATSGISYEQYF.

The chain has TRBV28 and TRBJ2-2; D call uncertain. Germline V lookup: CDR1 MDHEN, CDR2 SYDVKM. This CDR3 is 14 amino acids long. V was cut by 5 bases and J by 0 bases, with 7 bases left in between. The DNA for the CDR3 is TGTGCCAGCAGTACCCACCCGAACACCGGGGAGCTGTTTTTT. It encodes CASSTHPNTGELFF.

The J gene is TRBJ1-1, the V gene TRBV5-1; D unclear. The CDR3 totals 14 residues. The V and J ends lost 0 bases and 4 bases respectively, with 10 bases between them. Germline loops: CDR1 SGHRS, CDR2 YFSETQ. For the CDR3, the DNA is TGCGCCAGCAGCTTGGAAATCAGAGGCACTGAAGCTTTCTTT. Translation: CASSLEIRGTEAFF.

The chain has TRBV4-1 and TRBJ2-7, with D perhaps given as TRBD1 or TRBD2 (6 bases each). The CDR3 contains 12 residues. Germline lookup yields CDR1 MGHRA and CDR2 YSYEKL. The germline V and J ends were trimmed by 0 bases and 12 bases, with 12 bases remaining between them. The CDR3 sequence is CASSQEGRGRYF. The DNA of the CDR3 is TGCGCCAGCAGCCAAGAAGGACGGGGGCGGTACTTC.